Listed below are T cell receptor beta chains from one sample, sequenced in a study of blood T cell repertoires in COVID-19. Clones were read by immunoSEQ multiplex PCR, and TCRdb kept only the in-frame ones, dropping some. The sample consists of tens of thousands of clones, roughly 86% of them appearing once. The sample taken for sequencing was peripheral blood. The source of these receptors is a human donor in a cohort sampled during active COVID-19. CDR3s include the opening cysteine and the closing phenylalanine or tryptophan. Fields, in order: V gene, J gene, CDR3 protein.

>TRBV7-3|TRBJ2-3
CASSETSGASTDTQYF
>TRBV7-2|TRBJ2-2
CASSLSAGGRTGELFF
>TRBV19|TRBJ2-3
CASSRQGGTDTQYF
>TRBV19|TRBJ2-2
CASSTTSGFTGELFF
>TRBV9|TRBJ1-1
CASSAYSDRRNTEAFF
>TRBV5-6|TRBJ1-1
CASSPRQGWNTEAFF
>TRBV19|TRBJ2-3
CASSSGGGTDTQYF
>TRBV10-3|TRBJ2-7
CAISEWQGLGEQYF
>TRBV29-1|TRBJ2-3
CSVESGTDTQYF
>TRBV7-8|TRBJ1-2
CASSIQQGSGGYTF
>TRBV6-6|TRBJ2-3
CAGSGGLVADTQYF
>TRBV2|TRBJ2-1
CASSVGGAYYNEQFF
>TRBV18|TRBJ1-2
CASSPTGGDGYTF
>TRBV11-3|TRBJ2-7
CASSLDPRGSYEQYF
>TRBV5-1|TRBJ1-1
CASSLAPVGDTEAFF
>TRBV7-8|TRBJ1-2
CASSEWEGATYGYTF
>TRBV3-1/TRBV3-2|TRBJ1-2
CASTHGTVSFYTF
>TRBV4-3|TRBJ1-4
CASSLWENEKLFF
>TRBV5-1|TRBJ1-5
CASSLDTGNQPQHF
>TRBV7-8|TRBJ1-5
CASSRLGQGLNQPQHF
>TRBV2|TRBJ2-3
CASRGAQGGTDTQYF
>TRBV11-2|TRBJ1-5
CASTSFGGNQPQHF